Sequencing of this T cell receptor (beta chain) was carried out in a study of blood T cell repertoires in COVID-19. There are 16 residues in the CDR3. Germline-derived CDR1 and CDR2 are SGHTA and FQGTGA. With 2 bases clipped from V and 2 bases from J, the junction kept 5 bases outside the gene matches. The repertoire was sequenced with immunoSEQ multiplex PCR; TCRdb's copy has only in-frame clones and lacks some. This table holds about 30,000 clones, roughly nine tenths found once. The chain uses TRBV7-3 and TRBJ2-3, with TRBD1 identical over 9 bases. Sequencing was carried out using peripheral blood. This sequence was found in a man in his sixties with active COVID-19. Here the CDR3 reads CASSLGQGSSTDTQYF. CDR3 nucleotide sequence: TGTGCCAGCAGCTTAGGACAGGGGTCGTCCACAGATACGCAGTATTTT.